This T cell receptor (beta chain) was profiled in a study of T cells in Graves' hyperthyroidism and ophthalmopathy. General study results and limits: In the blood, most expanded thyroid clonotypes above 0.001 appeared as well.

V shed 8 bases and J shed 4 bases, with 20 bases lying between them. In germline, CDR1 is SNHLY, CDR2 FYNNEI. The CDR3 totals 15 residues. Note on this clonotype: Its antigen is not known.

Regions amplified from RNA transcripts were the TCR beta CDR3 regions. During a first-round RT-PCR of the TCR CDR3, the HTBI primer set was used. A single record per CDR3 protein comes from TCRdb applying MiXCR to the multiplex PCR reads. The sample yields 660,000 or so distinct CDR3 sequences, just under 45% seen once. The chain uses TRBV2 and TRBJ1-2; D remains unclear. This TCR was sampled from an adult man with Graves' disease, either hyperthyroidism or ophthalmopathy (not recorded which). Sequencing was carried out using peripheral blood or thyroid tissue (not recorded which). The CDR3 sequence is CASSTGGGGLYGYTF. The CDR3, as DNA: TGTGCCAGCTCTACGGGCGGAGGCGGACTCTATGGCTACACCTTC.